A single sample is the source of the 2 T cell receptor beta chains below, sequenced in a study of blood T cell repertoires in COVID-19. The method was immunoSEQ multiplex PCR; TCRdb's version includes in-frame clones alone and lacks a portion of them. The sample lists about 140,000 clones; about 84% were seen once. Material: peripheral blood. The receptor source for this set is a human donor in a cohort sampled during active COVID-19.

The CDR3 protein is CASDRYTGELFF. The DNA for the CDR3 is TGTGCCAGCGACAGGTACACCGGGGAGCTGTTTTTT. The rearrangement uses TRBV6-5 and TRBJ2-2; a possible D gene is TRBD1 (6 bases). The CDR3 covers 12 residues. Per germline, CDR1 MNHEY and CDR2 SVGAGI. With 8 bases removed from V and 3 bases from J, the gap between germline ends came to 7 bases.

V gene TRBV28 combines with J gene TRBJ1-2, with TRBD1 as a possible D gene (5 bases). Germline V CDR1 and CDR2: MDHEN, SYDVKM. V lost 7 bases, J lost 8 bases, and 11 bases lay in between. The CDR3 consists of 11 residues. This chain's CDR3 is CASNQGKGYTF. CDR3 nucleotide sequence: TGTGCCAGCAATCAGGGAAAGGGCTACACCTTC.